This T cell receptor (beta chain) was retrieved from a study of T-cell memory formation after mild COVID-19. Overall study context: For the most part, TCR clusters were specific to one donor.

CDR3 length: 12 amino acids. V was trimmed by 8 bases and J by 9 bases, leaving 16 bases between them. CDR1 is SGHVS, CDR2 FNYEAQ, per germline. This clonotype was picked up a small number of times. The antigen remains undetermined. Study results and limitations: Cross-reactive memory apparently joined, as some responding clones appeared in pre-infection memory. In second-wave clones peaking day 37, SARS-CoV-2 specificity remained unconfirmed.

The 5'RACE method, run with constant-segment primers, produced TCR alpha and TCR beta cDNA libraries (carrying sample barcodes and UMIs). MiXCR, run by TCRdb on the 5' RACE reads, gives a single entry per CDR3 protein. The data contain fewer than 650,000 distinct CDR3 sequences, approximately 21% of them singletons. This TCR was sampled from an adult woman who had mild COVID-19 (a few samples of this study predate the infection). Cell type and time point are not known. The chain is built from TRBV7-6 and TRBJ2-5; tentative D call: TRBD2 (5 bases). What was sequenced was PBMCs or a T cell subset sorted from them (not recorded which). The CDR3 sequence is CASLAGNGAQYF. CDR3 coding DNA: TGTGCCAGCTTGGCCGGGAATGGGGCCCAGTACTTC.